This TCR beta chain was obtained from a study of T cell clones after liver transplantation. Study-wide background: Patients counted as tolerant after at least one year off all immunosuppression, enzymes not exceeding twice normal.

Here immunoSEQ multiplex PCR was the method, and the copy in TCRdb shows in-frame clones only, minus some. The sample lists about 75,000 clones, around 80% occurring once. Germline CDR1 MGHDK, CDR2 SYGVNS. V shed 4 bases and J 5 bases; nucleotides not matched to a gene: 11. The CDR3 is 16 residues long. The study, taken as a whole, reports: Small, mixed patient groups and varying post-transplant times limit these conclusions. The donor-reactive repertoire was only partly measurable in two subjects, lacking donor cells.

Remarks on this clone: The antigen remains undetermined.

The V gene is TRBV25-1, the J gene TRBJ1-2, with 9 bases lining up with TRBD1. This TCR derives from a human patient who received a liver transplant. Some T cells may arise from the graft donor. The sample in question was CD4+ T cells from blood, obtained 48 months after liver transplant. The CDR3 spells CASSARYGTGRYGYTF. The CDR3 nucleotides read TGTGCCAGCAGTGCACGATACGGGACAGGGCGATATGGCTACACCTTC.